This record concerns one T cell receptor beta chain sequence. The sample comes from a study of blood T cell repertoires in COVID-19. Data came from immunoSEQ multiplex PCR; TCRdb stores just in-frame clones and leaves some out. In the table there are around 250,000 clones, 80% to 90% of which are singletons. Enrolment of Seattle patients took place during active infection, and they were followed longitudinally. The length of the CDR3 is 16 residues. The ends lost 4 bases at V and 4 bases at J; junction bases unmatched: 11. Germline CDR1 SGHDT, CDR2 YYEEEE. The sample consisted of peripheral blood. The rearrangement joins TRBV5-6 to TRBJ2-5; 9 bases are a match to TRBD1. The clonotype originates from a woman aged 70-85 years with COVID-19, enrolled during active disease. The CDR3 region is CASSTSGTGSVETQYF. CDR3 nucleotide sequence: TGTGCCAGCAGCACCTCCGGGACAGGGTCGGTAGAGACCCAGTACTTC.